These 9 T cell receptor beta chains share one sample of origin, sequenced in a study of blood T cell repertoires in COVID-19. Assay used: immunoSEQ multiplex PCR; TCRdb lists only in-frame clones, some missing. The data show tens of thousands of clones, 65% to 90% seen once. Material for sequencing was peripheral blood. These receptors were taken from a human donor in a cohort sampled during active COVID-19.

The chain recombines TRBV5-6 with TRBJ2-7; 9 bases map to TRBD2. This CDR3 has 14 residues. Germline V CDR1 and CDR2: SGHDT, YYEEEE. V was pared by 4 bases and J by 3 bases, with 5 bases of the junction left unmatched. CDR3 residues: CASSGTSGFYEQYF. For the CDR3, the DNA is TGTGCCAGCAGCGGAACTAGCGGGTTCTACGAGCAGTACTTC.

The chain joins TRBV4-2 to TRBJ2-3, with 10 bases that match TRBD1. CDR1 is LGHNA, CDR2 YNFKEQ, per germline. The CDR3 runs 16 residues. The V segment lost 4 bases and the J segment 3 bases; nucleotides outside the gene matches: 7. The CDR3 loop reads CASSPPLGQGTDTQYF. The CDR3 nucleotides read TGTGCCAGCAGCCCTCCTTTGGGACAGGGGACAGATACGCAGTATTTT.

Worth noting for this clone: At one boundary the junction diverges from the germline segment, which might be a read error. The chain couples TRBV19 to TRBJ2-4; D possibly corresponds to TRBD1 (6 bases). This CDR3 comprises 20 residues. Germline V lookup: CDR1 LNHDA, CDR2 SQIVND (reference sequence). CDR3 sequence reads: CASSIGALTGTRLAKNIQYF. The CDR3 bases are TGTGCCAGTAGCATAGGGGCCTTGACCGGGACAAGATTAGCCAAAAACATTCAGTACTTC.

The chain has TRBV28 and TRBJ2-2, with 7 bases fitting TRBD1. The CDR3 contains 15 residues. The germline CDR1 and CDR2 sequences are MDHEN and SYDVKM. Unmatched junction bases numbered 8, after V lost 10 bases and J lost 0 bases. CDR3 sequence (DNA): TGTGCCACTCCAGGGGGACAGACGAACACCGGGGAGCTGTTTTTT. Its translation is CATPGGQTNTGELFF.

V is TRBV2 and J is TRBJ2-7, with 7 bases lining up with TRBD2. Germline-derived CDR1 and CDR2 are SNHLY and FYNNEI. V lost 7 bases to trimming and J lost 2 bases; unmatched junction nucleotides: 5. The CDR3 spans 13 residues. The CDR3 loop is CASISGLTYEQYF. CDR3 in DNA: TGTGCCAGCATTAGCGGGCTAACCTACGAGCAGTACTTC.

V is TRBV7-9 and J is TRBJ1-4; D gene ambiguous. Trimming took 3 bases from V and 5 from J, leaving 16 bases between them. CDR1 and CDR2 (germline): SEHNR, FQNEAQ (reference sequence). This CDR3 is built from 16 residues. In DNA form, the CDR3 reads TGTGCCAGCAGCTTGTCGGAAGCGGCCACGAATGAAAAACTGTTTTTT. It encodes CASSLSEAATNEKLFF.

This rearrangement joins TRBV28 to TRBJ2-5; 11 positions match TRBD1. Per germline, CDR1 MDHEN and CDR2 SYDVKM. V lost 4 bases and J lost 5; bases outside the gene matches: 9. This CDR3 is built from 16 residues. CDR3 sequence reads: CASSYRTGGVGETQYF. The CDR3 coding sequence is TGTGCCAGCAGTTATCGGACAGGGGGCGTTGGGGAGACCCAGTACTTC. Looking up the rest from reference TRBV28 and TRBJ2-5 gives the full variable domain: DVKVTQSSRYLVKRTGEKVFLECVQDMDHENMFWYRQDPGLGLRLIYFSYDVKMKEKGDIPEGYSVSREKKERFSLILESASTNQTSMYLCASSYRTGGVGETQYFGPGTRLLVL.

V and J are TRBV28 and TRBJ2-7, with TRBD2 matching 9 bases. V dropped 7 bases and J dropped 6; count of bases not matched to a gene: 10. The germline CDR1 and CDR2 sequences are MDHEN and SYDVKM. This CDR3 contains 14 residues. The CDR3 DNA follows: TGTGCCAGCAACTCCATAGCGGGAGTTCGCGAGCAGTACTTC. This codes for CASNSIAGVREQYF.

The genes are TRBV29-1 and TRBJ2-1; D is perhaps TRBD2 (5 bases). V shed 8 bases and J shed 11 bases, with 16 bases lying between them. The CDR3 spans 11 residues. Germline CDR1 and CDR2: SQVTM and ANQGSEA. The DNA of the CDR3 is TGCAGCTCAGGACCCGCGGGTAAGCAGTTCTTC. As protein: CSSGPAGKQFF.